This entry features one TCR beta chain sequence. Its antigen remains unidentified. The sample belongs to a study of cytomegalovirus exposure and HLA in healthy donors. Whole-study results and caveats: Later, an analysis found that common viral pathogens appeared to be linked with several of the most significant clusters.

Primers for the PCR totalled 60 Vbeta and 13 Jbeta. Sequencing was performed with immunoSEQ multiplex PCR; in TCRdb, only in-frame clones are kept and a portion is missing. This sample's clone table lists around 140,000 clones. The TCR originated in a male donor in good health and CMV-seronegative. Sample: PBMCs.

CDR3 protein: CASSSRLAGVLNEQFF. The CDR3 DNA follows: TGTGCCAGCAGTTCAAGACTAGCGGGAGTGTTGAATGAGCAGTTCTTC. The chain uses TRBV6-5 and TRBJ2-1; 12 nucleotides agree with TRBD2. The CDR3 sequence is 16 residues long. Germline values: CDR1 MNHEY, CDR2 SVGAGI. J was trimmed by 7 bases and V by 4 bases; bases with no gene match: 8.